The 25 T cell receptor beta chains in this list originate from one sample, sequenced in a study of blood T cell repertoires in COVID-19. Libraries were prepared by immunoSEQ multiplex PCR; TCRdb keeps only in-frame clonotypes and omits some of them. The repertoire has around 190,000 clones, 86% of them found once; the top ten carry 5.6%. What was sequenced was PBMCs or T cells enriched from blood (not recorded which). All receptors derive from a man in his forties with acute COVID-19.

The chain recombines TRBV5-5 with TRBJ1-6, with a tentative D call TRBD1 (5 bases). V lost 1 base, J lost 4 bases, and 12 bases lay in between. The CDR3 extends over 16 amino acids. Germline CDR1 is SGHKS and CDR2 is YYEKEE (reference sequence). CDR3 loop: CASSLSSAGYNSPLHF. CDR3 coding DNA: TGTGCCAGCAGCTTGTCATCGGCAGGGTATAATTCACCCCTCCACTTT.

The chain carries TRBV6-1 and TRBJ2-7; TRBD2 might be the D (7 bases). Germline assignment: CDR1 MNHNS and CDR2 SASEGT. The CDR3 contains 15 residues. V gave up 2 bases and J gave up 2 bases, with 13 bases separating them. CDR3 DNA: TGTGCCAGCAGTGAATACGGGGGGCAAACCTACGAGCAGTACTTC. Encoded protein: CASSEYGGQTYEQYF.

The chain has TRBV11-2 and TRBJ2-1, with 9 bases aligning to TRBD2. The germline V gene has CDR1 SGHAT and CDR2 FQNNGV. This CDR3 comprises 15 residues. Trimming took 4 bases from V and 6 from J; bases not matched to a gene: 7. The CDR3 DNA follows: TGTGCCAGCAGCTCCGTTAGCGGGAGAACCAATGAGCAGTTCTTC. Its translation: CASSSVSGRTNEQFF. Supplemented by reference TRBV11-2 and TRBJ2-1, the full variable domain reads EAGVAQSPRYKIIEKRQSVAFWCNPISGHATLYWYQQILGQGPKLLIQFQNNGVVDDSQLPKDRFSAERLKGVDSTLKIQPAKLEDSAVYLCASSSVSGRTNEQFFGPGTRLTVL.

The chain links TRBV27 to TRBJ1-1; no firm D call. This CDR3 region has 14 residues. Germline assignment: CDR1 MNHEY and CDR2 SMNVEV (reference sequence). V gave up 2 bases and J gave up 0 bases, with 7 bases separating them. CDR3 nucleotides: TGTGCCAGCAGTTTAGGCAGGTTGAACACTGAAGCTTTCTTT. Translation: CASSLGRLNTEAFF.

The chain uses TRBV7-9 and TRBJ2-5; tentatively, D is TRBD1 (5 bases). Trimming shortened V by 3 bases and J by 4 bases, and 9 bases separated the two germline ends. CDR1 and CDR2 from the germline V gene are SEHNR and FQNEAQ (reference sequence). This CDR3 contains 13 residues. Here the CDR3 reads CASSLSQGETQYF. The CDR3 region has the DNA TGTGCCAGCAGCTTGAGTCAGGGAGAGACCCAGTACTTC.

This clone was picked up one time. The chain carries TRBV7-2 and TRBJ1-2, with D perhaps matching TRBD1 (6 bases). The CDR3 is made up of 16 amino acids. Trimming took 3 bases from V and 0 from J, leaving 14 bases between them. The germline CDR1 and CDR2 sequences are SGHTA and FQGNSA. The chain's CDR3 is CASSFGFGTTNYGYTF. The CDR3 DNA is TGTGCCAGCAGCTTTGGTTTTGGGACAACTAACTATGGCTACACCTTC.

This clone came up once. The J gene is TRBJ1-5, the V gene TRBV27; D perhaps matches TRBD1 (5 bases). Germline V CDR1 and CDR2: MNHEY, SMNVEV (reference sequence). Trimming left V 6 bases short and J 4 bases short, with 16 bases between. CDR3 size: 15 residues. CDR3 amino acids: CASSERGTLNQPQHF. As DNA, the CDR3 is TGTGCCAGCAGCGAAAGGGGCACACTGAATCAGCCCCAGCATTTT.

Only one count was recorded for this clone. This chain connects TRBV9 to TRBJ2-1; 10 bases match TRBD2. Trimming cost V 4 bases and J 7 bases; bases outside gene matches: 8. CDR1 SGDLS and CDR2 YYNGEE come from the germline V gene. CDR3 length equals 15 residues. The CDR3 coding sequence is TGTGCCAGCAGCCCCCGGGCTAGCGGGAGAAATGAGCAGTTCTTC. Amino acids: CASSPRASGRNEQFF.

CDR3 loop: CASSLVGQGVSNEQFF. The CDR3, as DNA: TGTGCCAGCAGTTTAGTGGGCCAGGGGGTGAGCAATGAGCAGTTCTTC. The chain is built from TRBV28 and TRBJ2-1; 7 bases map to TRBD1. The CDR3 is made up of 16 amino acids. The ends lost 2 bases at V and 6 bases at J; junction bases unmatched: 10. The germline gives CDR1 MDHEN, CDR2 SYDVKM.

This clone was seen only a few times. This chain joins TRBV4-3 and TRBJ1-3; D is undetermined. V shed 4 bases and J shed 0 bases, with 10 bases lying between them. The CDR3 runs to 15 residues. Looked up from germline, CDR1 is LGHNA and CDR2 is YSLEER. CDR3 sequence: CASSLDLYSGNTIYF. As DNA, the CDR3 is TGCGCCAGCAGCCTAGACCTGTACTCTGGAAACACCATATATTTT.

The V call is TRBV6-5, the J call TRBJ2-2; unclear D gene. Germline-derived CDR1 and CDR2 are MNHEY and SVGAGI. The CDR3 spans 15 residues. The V gene lost 0 bases and the J gene lost 5 bases, with 10 bases spanning the gap. CDR3 residues: CASSYSTQTTGELFF. The CDR3 nucleotides read TGTGCCAGCAGTTACTCGACTCAAACGACCGGGGAGCTGTTTTTT.

The CDR3: CASSVAGGGVNTEAFF. DNA of the CDR3: TGTGCCAGCAGCGTAGCGGGGGGTGGTGTGAACACTGAAGCTTTCTTT. The chain uses TRBV9 and TRBJ1-1; a possible D gene is TRBD1 (5 bases). The length of the CDR3 is 16 residues. Germline V gene lookup returns CDR1 SGDLS and CDR2 YYNGEE. V was shortened by 0 bases and J by 0 bases, with 12 bases between the two germline ends.

The gene calls are TRBV11-1 and TRBJ2-1; the match to TRBD2 covers 13 bases. CDR3 length equals 16 residues. Germline values: CDR1 SGHAT, CDR2 FQDESV (reference sequence). After removal of 4 bases from V and 7 bases from J, the junction contained 7 bases not matched to a gene. CDR3 nucleotides: TGTGCCAGCAGCTCAAAGGAGACTAGCGGGGGGAATGAGCAGTTCTTC. It encodes CASSSKETSGGNEQFF.

In its sample, this clone was seen a few times. This chain uses TRBV7-6 with TRBJ1-1; D not resolved. V gave up 5 bases and J gave up 0 bases, with 7 bases separating them. From germline, CDR1 is SGHVS and CDR2 FNYEAQ. The CDR3 runs to 13 residues. The CDR3 spells CASSVSMNTEAFF. CDR3 coding DNA: TGTGCCAGCAGCGTCAGTATGAACACTGAAGCTTTCTTT.

The sample holds one count of this clone. J is TRBJ2-2 and V is TRBV7-2; 7 nucleotides agree with TRBD2. Trimming cost V 3 bases and J 6 bases; bases outside gene matches: 1. The germline V gene has CDR1 SGHTA and CDR2 FQGNSA. The CDR3 length is 13 residues. This CDR3 is CASSFGLAGELFF. CDR3 bases: TGTGCCAGCAGCTTCGGACTAGCCGGGGAGCTGTTTTTT. Full variable domain (remainder filled in from reference TRBV7-2 and TRBJ2-2): GAGVSQSPSNKVTEKGKDVELRCDPISGHTALYWYRQSLGQGLEFLIYFQGNSAPDKSGLPSDRFSAERTGGSVSTLTIQRTQQEDSAVYLCASSFGLAGELFFGEGSRLTVL.

The V and J genes are TRBV10-3 and TRBJ2-4, with D unclear. Germline values: CDR1 ENHRY, CDR2 SYGVKD. The CDR3 has 14 amino acids. Trimming pared 3 bases from V and 9 bases from J, leaving 15 bases between. The CDR3 nucleotides read TGTGCCATCAGTGACGGATCCGGATCAGGCATTCAGTACTTC. Translation: CAISDGSGSGIQYF.

The chain couples TRBV30 to TRBJ2-2, with D maybe TRBD2 (6 bases). V lost 3 bases and J lost 3, with 8 bases in between. This CDR3 has 13 amino acids. Germline-derived CDR1 and CDR2 are GTSNPN and SVGIG (reference sequence). In DNA form, the CDR3 reads TGTGCCTGGAGCGGGAGTCACACCGGGGAGCTGTTTTTT. Its protein product is CAWSGSHTGELFF. The full variable domain, with the rest looked up from reference TRBV30 and TRBJ2-2, is SQTIHQWPATLVQPVGSPLSLECTVEGTSNPNLYWYRQAAGRGLQLLFYSVGIGQISSEVPQNLSASRPQDRQFILSSKKLLLSDSGFYLCAWSGSHTGELFFGEGSRLTVL.

This chain joins TRBV19 and TRBJ2-4; 9 nucleotides line up with TRBD1. V trimming: 4 bases; J trimming: 9 bases; junction bases outside the gene matches: 1. Germline V gives CDR1 LNHDA, CDR2 SQIVND (reference sequence). CDR3 length equals 12 residues. The CDR3 is CASSRDRAIQYF. CDR3 DNA sequence: TGTGCCAGTAGTAGGGACAGGGCCATTCAGTACTTC.

This chain joins TRBV25-1 and TRBJ1-1; a weak D match, TRBD1 (5 bases). Germline CDR1 reads MGHDK; CDR2 reads SYGVNS. This CDR3 is built from 14 residues. V dropped 3 bases and J dropped 3 bases, with 11 bases sitting between them. The CDR3 DNA is TGTGCCAGCAGTGAGGGCAGGGCCGACACTGAAGCTTTCTTT. It is translated as CASSEGRADTEAFF.

The rearrangement uses TRBV19 and TRBJ2-1; the match to TRBD1 covers 8 bases. V lost 5 bases, J lost 5 bases, and 2 bases stayed unmatched. CDR1 and CDR2 from the germline V gene are LNHDA and SQIVND (reference sequence). The CDR3 sequence is 13 residues long. The CDR3 loop is CASSYRGDNEQFF. CDR3 bases: TGTGCCAGTAGTTACAGGGGGGACAATGAGCAGTTCTTC.

The chain combines TRBV11-3 with TRBJ2-3; D is uncertain. The CDR3 loop spans 13 amino acids. Germline assignment: CDR1 SGHNT and CDR2 YENEEA. The V gene lost 0 bases and the J gene lost 2 bases, with 3 bases spanning the gap. The CDR3 spells CASSLDYTDTQYF. The DNA for the CDR3 is TGTGCCAGCAGCTTAGACTACACAGATACGCAGTATTTT.

The rearrangement uses TRBV19 and TRBJ2-1, with 10 bases aligning to TRBD1. With 4 bases clipped from V and 6 bases from J, the junction kept 9 bases outside the gene matches. CDR3 size: 16 residues. Germline CDR1 is LNHDA and CDR2 is SQIVND (reference sequence). The CDR3 region is CASSNPGQGSFNEQFF. The CDR3 DNA reads TGTGCCAGTAGTAACCCGGGACAGGGGAGCTTCAATGAGCAGTTCTTC. Using reference TRBV19 and TRBJ2-1 for the parts outside the CDR3, the full variable domain is DGGITQSPKYLFRKEGQNVTLSCEQNLNHDAMYWYRQDPGQGLRLIYYSQIVNDFQKGDIAEGYSVSREKKESFPLTVTSAQKNPTAFYLCASSNPGQGSFNEQFFGPGTRLTVL.

The V and J genes are TRBV28 and TRBJ2-2, with a possible D match to TRBD1 (6 bases). The CDR3 consists of 14 residues. The V and J ends lost 6 bases and 1 base respectively, with 9 bases between them. Germline values: CDR1 MDHEN, CDR2 SYDVKM. DNA of the CDR3: TGTGCCAGCAGAAAACAGGGGAACACCGGGGAGCTGTTTTTT. Translated, it gives CASRKQGNTGELFF.

The rearrangement uses TRBV11-2 and TRBJ2-1; 8 nucleotides agree with TRBD1. The junction had 8 bases not matched to a gene; V was cut back by 1 base and J by 6 bases. Per germline, CDR1 SGHAT and CDR2 FQNNGV. The CDR3 is made up of 16 amino acids. CDR3 amino acids: CASSLAGQGIFNEQFF. In DNA form, the CDR3 reads TGTGCCAGCAGCTTAGCTGGACAGGGAATCTTCAATGAGCAGTTCTTC.

The rearrangement links TRBV27 to TRBJ2-7, with D possibly being TRBD2 (6 bases). This CDR3 spans 13 amino acids. CDR1 and CDR2 (germline): MNHEY, SMNVEV (reference sequence). V was pared by 5 bases and J by 7 bases, with 15 bases between. CDR3 sequence reads: CASSNRGSGEQYF. CDR3 DNA: TGTGCCAGCAGTAATCGGGGGTCGGGAGAGCAGTACTTC.